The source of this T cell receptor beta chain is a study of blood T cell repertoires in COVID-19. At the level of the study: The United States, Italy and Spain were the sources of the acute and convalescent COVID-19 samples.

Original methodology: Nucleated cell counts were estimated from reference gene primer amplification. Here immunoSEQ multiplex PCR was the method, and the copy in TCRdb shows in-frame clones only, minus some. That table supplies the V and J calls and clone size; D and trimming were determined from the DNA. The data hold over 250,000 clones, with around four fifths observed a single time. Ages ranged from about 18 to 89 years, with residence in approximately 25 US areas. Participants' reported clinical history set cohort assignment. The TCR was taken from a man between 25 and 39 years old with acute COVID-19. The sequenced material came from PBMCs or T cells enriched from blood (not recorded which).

The chain's CDR3 is CASSGGQGAIEAFF. The CDR3 nucleotides read TGTGCCAGCAGCGGCGGACAGGGGGCAATTGAAGCTTTCTTT. This chain uses TRBV9 with TRBJ1-1, with 11 bases aligning to TRBD1. The V gene end was trimmed by 3 bases and the J gene end by 7 bases; junction bases not matched to a gene: 5. This CDR3 comprises 14 residues. Germline V gene lookup returns CDR1 SGDLS and CDR2 YYNGEE.